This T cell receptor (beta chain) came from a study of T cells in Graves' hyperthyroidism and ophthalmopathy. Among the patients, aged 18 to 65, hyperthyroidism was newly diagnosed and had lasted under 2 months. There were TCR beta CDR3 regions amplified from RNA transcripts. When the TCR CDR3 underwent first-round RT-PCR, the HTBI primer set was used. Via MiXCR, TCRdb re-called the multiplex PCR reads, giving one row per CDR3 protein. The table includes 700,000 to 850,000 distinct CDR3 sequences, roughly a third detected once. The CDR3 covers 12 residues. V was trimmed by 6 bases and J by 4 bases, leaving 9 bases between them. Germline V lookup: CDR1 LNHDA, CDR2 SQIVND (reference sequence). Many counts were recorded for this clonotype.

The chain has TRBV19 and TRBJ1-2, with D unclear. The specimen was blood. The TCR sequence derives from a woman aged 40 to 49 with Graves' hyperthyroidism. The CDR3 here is CASSQEAYGYTF. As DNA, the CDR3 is TGTGCCAGTAGCCAGGAGGCCTATGGCTACACCTTC.